A selection of T cell receptor beta chains follows, all from one sample in a study of cytomegalovirus exposure and HLA in healthy donors. This table comes from immunoSEQ multiplex PCR, and its TCRdb copy is limited to in-frame clones, with some not included. The table shows under 150,000 clones, with about 70% occurring only once. Sequenced input: PBMCs. Receptors originate from a man aged 60 to 69 in good health and CMV-seronegative. CDR3s include the opening cysteine and the closing phenylalanine or tryptophan. D genes are given only for firm matches. The listing skips clone size in some rows; elsewhere it reads once, few, many or a size class.

TRBV19	-	TRBJ2-2	TRBD2	CASSMKPPGTTAGELFF	TGTGCCAGTAGTATGAAGCCCCCTGGGACTACAGCTGGGGAGCTGTTTTTT
TRBV19	-	TRBJ1-4	-	CASRAASTNEKLFF	TGTGCCAGTAGGGCGGCATCAACTAATGAAAAACTGTTTTTT
TRBV13	once	TRBJ2-3	-	CASSPRRLGTDTQYF	TGTGCCAGCAGCCCCCGGAGACTAGGCACAGATACGCAGTATTTT
TRBV10-3	few	TRBJ1-1	TRBD1	CAISTDFGTGGGKEAFF	TGTGCCATCAGTACTGATTTCGGGACAGGGGGAGGTAAGGAGGCTTTCTTT
TRBV9	-	TRBJ1-3	-	CASSVDGGQSTGNTIYF	TGTGCCAGCAGCGTAGATGGGGGCCAGAGCACAGGAAACACCATATATTTT
TRBV7-9	-	TRBJ1-5	-	CASSSRGDGNQPQHF	TGTGCCAGCAGCTCCCGGGGGGACGGCAATCAGCCCCAGCATTTT
TRBV6-6	-	TRBJ2-5	TRBD1	CASSYDREQYF	TGTGCCAGCAGTTACGACAGGGAGCAGTACTTC
TRBV5-1	-	TRBJ2-7	-	CASSLALVMVGAYEQYF	TGCGCCAGCAGCTTGGCCCTGGTAATGGTTGGAGCTTACGAGCAGTACTTC
TRBV28	-	TRBJ1-1	-	CAVFGGAGNTEAFF	TGCGCCGTTTTTGGGGGCGCTGGGAACACTGAAGCTTTCTTT
TRBV7-3	-	TRBJ2-3	-	CASSQQGNTQYF	TGTGCCAGCAGCCAACAGGGAAATACGCAGTATTTT
TRBV29-1	-	TRBJ2-2	TRBD1	CSVGTATNTGELFF	TGCAGCGTAGGGACAGCGACGAACACCGGGGAGCTGTTTTTT
TRBV28	-	TRBJ1-1	TRBD1	CASSWVQGGRTEAFF	TGTGCCAGCAGTTGGGTACAGGGGGGGAGGACTGAAGCTTTCTTT
TRBV15	few	TRBJ1-5	-	CATSSRGGNQPQHF	TGTGCCACCAGCAGCAGGGGAGGCAATCAGCCCCAGCATTTT
TRBV6-4	few	TRBJ1-2	-	CASSRELNYGYTF	TGTGCCAGCAGTAGGGAGCTTAACTATGGCTACACCTTC
TRBV5-8	-	TRBJ1-1	-	CASSLVAPLNTEAFF	TGTGCCAGCAGCTTGGTGGCTCCGCTGAACACTGAAGCTTTCTTT
TRBV27	-	TRBJ2-5	TRBD2	CASSLVGEGAQYF	TGTGCCAGCAGTTTAGTTGGGGAGGGAGCCCAGTACTTC
TRBV28	few	TRBJ1-1	-	CASSGGVRQTEAFF	TGTGCCAGCAGTGGGGGGGTTCGGCAGACTGAAGCTTTCTTT
TRBV30	-	TRBJ1-3	TRBD1	CAWSPLGLERGQGNTIYF	TGTGCCTGGAGCCCCCTGGGTCTCGAAAGGGGGCAAGGAAACACCATATATTTT
TRBV19	-	TRBJ1-1	-	CATFPDVGAAFF	TGTGCCACATTCCCCGACGTAGGGGCAGCTTTCTTT
TRBV9	-	TRBJ2-1	-	CASTRDSSSDNEQFF	TGTGCCAGCACCCGGGACTCGTCTAGCGACAATGAGCAGTTCTTC
TRBV9	few	TRBJ1-4	TRBD1	CASSATGTGDEKLFF	TGTGCCAGCAGCGCGACAGGGACAGGGGATGAAAAACTGTTTTTT
TRBV9	-	TRBJ2-2	-	CASSATGELFF	TGTGCCAGCAGCGCGACCGGGGAGCTGTTTTTT
TRBV11-3	-	TRBJ2-1	-	CASSLDRTGGGNEQFF	TGTGCCAGCAGCTTAGATCGGACCGGGGGTGGGAATGAGCAGTTCTTC